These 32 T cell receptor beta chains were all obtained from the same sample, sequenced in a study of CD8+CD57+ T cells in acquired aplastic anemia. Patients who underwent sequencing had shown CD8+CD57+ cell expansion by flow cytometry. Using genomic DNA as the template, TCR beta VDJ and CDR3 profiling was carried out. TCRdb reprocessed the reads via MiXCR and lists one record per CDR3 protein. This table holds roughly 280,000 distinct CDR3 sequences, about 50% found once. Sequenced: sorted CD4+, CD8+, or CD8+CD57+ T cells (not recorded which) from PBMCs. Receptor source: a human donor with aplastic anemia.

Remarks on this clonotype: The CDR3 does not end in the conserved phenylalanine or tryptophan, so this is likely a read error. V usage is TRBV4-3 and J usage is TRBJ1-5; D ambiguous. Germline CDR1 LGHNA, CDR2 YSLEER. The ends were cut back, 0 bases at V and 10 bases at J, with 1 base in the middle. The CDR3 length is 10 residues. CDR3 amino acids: CASSQEPQHL. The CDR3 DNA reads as TGCGCCAGCAGCCAAGAACCCCAGCATTTA.

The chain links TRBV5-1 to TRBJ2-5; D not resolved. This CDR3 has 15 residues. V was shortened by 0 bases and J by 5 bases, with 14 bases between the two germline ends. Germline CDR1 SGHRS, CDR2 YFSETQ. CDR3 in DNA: TGCGCCAGCAGCTTGGAACTAATGGGTGAGGAGACCCAGTACTTC. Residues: CASSLELMGEETQYF.

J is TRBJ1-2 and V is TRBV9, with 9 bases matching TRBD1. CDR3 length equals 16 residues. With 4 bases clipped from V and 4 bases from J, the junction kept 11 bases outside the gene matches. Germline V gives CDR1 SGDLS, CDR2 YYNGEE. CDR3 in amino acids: CASSPGTGMGGYGYTF. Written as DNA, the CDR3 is TGTGCCAGCAGCCCAGGGACAGGGATGGGTGGCTATGGCTACACCTTC.

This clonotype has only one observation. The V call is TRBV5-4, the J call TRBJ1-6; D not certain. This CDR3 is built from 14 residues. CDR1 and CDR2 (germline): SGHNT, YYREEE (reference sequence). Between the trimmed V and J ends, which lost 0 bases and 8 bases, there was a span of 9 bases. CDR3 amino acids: CASSLGASYSPLHF. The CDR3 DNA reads TGTGCCAGCAGCTTGGGGGCCAGCTATTCACCCCTCCACTTT.

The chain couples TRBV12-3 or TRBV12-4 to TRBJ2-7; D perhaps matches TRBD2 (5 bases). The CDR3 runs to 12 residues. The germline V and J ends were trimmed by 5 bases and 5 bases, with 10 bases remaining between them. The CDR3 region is CASSPEGHEQYF. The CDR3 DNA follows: TGTGCCAGCAGTCCCGAGGGCCACGAGCAGTACTTC.

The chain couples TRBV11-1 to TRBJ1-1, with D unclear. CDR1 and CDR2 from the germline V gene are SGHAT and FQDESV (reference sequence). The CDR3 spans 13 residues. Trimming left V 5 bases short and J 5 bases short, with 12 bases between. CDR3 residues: CASSLYRETEAFF. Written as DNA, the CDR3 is TGTGCCAGCAGCCTATACCGCGAGACTGAAGCTTTCTTT.

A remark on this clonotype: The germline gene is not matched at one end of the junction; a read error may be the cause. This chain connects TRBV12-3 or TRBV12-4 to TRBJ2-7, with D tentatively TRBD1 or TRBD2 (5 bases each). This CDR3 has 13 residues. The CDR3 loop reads CASSSPGRYGQYF. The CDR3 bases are TGTGCCAGCAGTTCACCGGGGCGGTACGGGCAGTACTTC.

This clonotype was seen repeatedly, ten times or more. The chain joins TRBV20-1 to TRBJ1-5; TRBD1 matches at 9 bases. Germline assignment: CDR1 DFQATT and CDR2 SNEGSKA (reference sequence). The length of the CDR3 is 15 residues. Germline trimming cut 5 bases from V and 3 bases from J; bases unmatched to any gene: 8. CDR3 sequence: CSARGTGTINQPQHF. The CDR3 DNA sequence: TGCAGTGCTCGCGGGACAGGGACAATCAATCAGCCCCAGCATTTT.

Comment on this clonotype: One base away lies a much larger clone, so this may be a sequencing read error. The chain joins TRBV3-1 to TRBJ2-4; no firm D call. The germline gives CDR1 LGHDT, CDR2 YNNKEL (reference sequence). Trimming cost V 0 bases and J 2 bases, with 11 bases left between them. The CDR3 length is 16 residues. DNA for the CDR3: TGTGCCAGCAGCCAAGAGTTCCTGGGAACCAAAAACATTCAGTACTTC. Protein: CASSQEFLGTKNIQYF.

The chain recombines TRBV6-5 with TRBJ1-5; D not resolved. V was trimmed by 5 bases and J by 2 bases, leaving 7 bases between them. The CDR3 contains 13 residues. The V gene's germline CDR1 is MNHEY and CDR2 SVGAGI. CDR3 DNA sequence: TGTGCCAGCAGTCGTCTTGGCAATCAGCCCCAGCATTTT. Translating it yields CASSRLGNQPQHF.

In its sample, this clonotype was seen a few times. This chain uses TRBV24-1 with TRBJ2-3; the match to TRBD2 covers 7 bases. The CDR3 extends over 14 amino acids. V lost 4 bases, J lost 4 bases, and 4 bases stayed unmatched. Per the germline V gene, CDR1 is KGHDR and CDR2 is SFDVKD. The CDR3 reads CATSDASGPDTQYF. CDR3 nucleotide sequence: TGTGCCACCAGTGACGCTAGCGGTCCAGATACGCAGTATTTT.

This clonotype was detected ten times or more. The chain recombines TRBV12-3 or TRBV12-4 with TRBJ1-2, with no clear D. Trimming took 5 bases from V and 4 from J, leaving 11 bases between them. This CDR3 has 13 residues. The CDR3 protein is CASSPQHSYGYTF. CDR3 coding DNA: TGTGCCAGCAGTCCCCAACACAGCTATGGCTACACCTTC.

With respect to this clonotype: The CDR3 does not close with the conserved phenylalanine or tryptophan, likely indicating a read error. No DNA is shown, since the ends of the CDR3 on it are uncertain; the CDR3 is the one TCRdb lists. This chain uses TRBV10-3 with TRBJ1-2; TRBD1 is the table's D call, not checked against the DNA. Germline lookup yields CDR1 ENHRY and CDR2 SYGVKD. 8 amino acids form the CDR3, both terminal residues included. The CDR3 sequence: CAISGQGV.

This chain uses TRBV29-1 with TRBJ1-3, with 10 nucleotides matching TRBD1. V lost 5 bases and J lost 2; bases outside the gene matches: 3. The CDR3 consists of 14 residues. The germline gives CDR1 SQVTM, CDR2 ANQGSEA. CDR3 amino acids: CSVHGQGAGNTIYF. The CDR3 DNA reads TGCAGCGTTCATGGACAGGGGGCTGGAAACACCATATATTTT. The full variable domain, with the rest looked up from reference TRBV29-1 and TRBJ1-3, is SAVISQKPSRDICQRGTSLTIQCQVDSQVTMMFWYRQQPGQSLTLIATANQGSEATYESGFVIDKFPISRPNLTFSTLTVSNMSPEDSSIYLCSVHGQGAGNTIYFGEGSWLTVV.

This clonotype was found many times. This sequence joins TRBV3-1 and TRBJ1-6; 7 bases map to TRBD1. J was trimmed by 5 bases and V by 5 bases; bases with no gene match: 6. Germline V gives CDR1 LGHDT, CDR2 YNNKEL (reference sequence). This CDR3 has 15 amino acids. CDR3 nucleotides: TGTGCCAGCAGCGCCACGGGACAGAATAATTCACCCCTCCACTTT. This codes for CASSATGQNNSPLHF.

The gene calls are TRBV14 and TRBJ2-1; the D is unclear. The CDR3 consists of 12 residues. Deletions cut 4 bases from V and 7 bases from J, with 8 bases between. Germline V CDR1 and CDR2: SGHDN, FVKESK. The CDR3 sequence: CASSLLLNEQFF. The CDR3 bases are TGTGCCAGCAGCCTTTTGTTGAATGAGCAGTTCTTC.

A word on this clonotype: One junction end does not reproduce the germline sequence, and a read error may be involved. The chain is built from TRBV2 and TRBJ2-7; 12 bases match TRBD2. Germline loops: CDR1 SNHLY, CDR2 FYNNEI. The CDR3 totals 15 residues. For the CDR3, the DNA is TGTGCCGGCAGTGCTAGCGGGAGGGCTATGGGCGGGCAGTACTTC. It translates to CAGSASGRAMGGQYF.

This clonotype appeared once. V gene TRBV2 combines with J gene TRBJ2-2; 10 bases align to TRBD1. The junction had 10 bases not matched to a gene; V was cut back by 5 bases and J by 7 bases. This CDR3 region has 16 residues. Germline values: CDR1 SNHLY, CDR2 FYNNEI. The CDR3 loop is CASSFDRGRRDGELFF. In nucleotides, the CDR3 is TGTGCCAGCAGTTTCGACAGGGGGCGCAGGGACGGGGAGCTGTTTTTT. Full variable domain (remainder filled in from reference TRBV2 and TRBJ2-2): EPEVTQTPSHQVTQMGQEVILRCVPISNHLYFYWYRQILGQKVEFLVSFYNNEISEKSEIFDDQFSVERPDGSNFTLKIRSTKLEDSAMYFCASSFDRGRRDGELFFGEGSRLTVL.

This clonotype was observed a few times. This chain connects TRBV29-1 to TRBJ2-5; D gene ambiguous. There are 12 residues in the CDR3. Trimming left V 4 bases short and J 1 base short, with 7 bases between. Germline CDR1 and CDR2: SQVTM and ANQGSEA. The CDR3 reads CSVVRSQETQYF. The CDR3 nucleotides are TGCAGCGTTGTGAGGAGCCAAGAGACCCAGTACTTC.

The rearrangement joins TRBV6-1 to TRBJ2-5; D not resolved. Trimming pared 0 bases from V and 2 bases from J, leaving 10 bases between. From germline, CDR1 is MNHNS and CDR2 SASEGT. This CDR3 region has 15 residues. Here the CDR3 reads CASSEAYLGQETQYF. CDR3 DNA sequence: TGTGCCAGCAGTGAAGCCTACCTGGGGCAAGAGACCCAGTACTTC.

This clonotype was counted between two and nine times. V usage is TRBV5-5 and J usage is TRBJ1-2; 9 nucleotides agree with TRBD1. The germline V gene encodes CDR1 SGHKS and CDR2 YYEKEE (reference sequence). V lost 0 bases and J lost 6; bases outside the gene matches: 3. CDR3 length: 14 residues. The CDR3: CASSLEGQGHGYTF. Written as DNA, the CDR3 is TGTGCCAGCAGCTTGGAGGGACAGGGCCATGGCTACACCTTC.

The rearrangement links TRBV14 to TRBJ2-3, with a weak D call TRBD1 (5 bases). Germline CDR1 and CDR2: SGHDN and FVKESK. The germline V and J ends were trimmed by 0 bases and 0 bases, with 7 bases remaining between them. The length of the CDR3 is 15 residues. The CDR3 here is CASSQDRQSTDTQYF. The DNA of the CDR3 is TGTGCCAGCAGCCAAGATCGACAGAGCACAGATACGCAGTATTTT.

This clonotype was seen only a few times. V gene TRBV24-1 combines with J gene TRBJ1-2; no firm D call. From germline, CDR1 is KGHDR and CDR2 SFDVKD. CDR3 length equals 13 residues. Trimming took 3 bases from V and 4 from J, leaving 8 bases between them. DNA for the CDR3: TGTGCCACCAGTGATCGCAGGAGCTATGGCTACACCTTC. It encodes CATSDRRSYGYTF.

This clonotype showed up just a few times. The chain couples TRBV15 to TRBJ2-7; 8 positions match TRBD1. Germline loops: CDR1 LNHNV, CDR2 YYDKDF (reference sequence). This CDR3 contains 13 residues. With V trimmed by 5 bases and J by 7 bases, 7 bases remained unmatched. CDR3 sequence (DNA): TGTGCCACCAGCTCTCGGACAGGGCGAGAGCAGTACTTC. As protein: CATSSRTGREQYF.

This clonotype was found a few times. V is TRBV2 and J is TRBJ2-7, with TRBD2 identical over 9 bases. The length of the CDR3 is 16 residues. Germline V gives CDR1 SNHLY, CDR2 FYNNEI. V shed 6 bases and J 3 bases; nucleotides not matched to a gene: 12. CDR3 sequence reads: CASSKTGTSFDYEQYF. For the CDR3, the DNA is TGTGCCAGCAGCAAAACCGGGACTAGCTTCGACTACGAGCAGTACTTC.

The DNA of the CDR3 is TGTGCCAGCAGCACCGATAACTATGGCTACACCTTC. Amino acids: CASSTDNYGYTF. The V call is TRBV7-6, the J call TRBJ1-2; D is uncertain. Germline CDR1 and CDR2: SGHVS and FNYEAQ. This CDR3 region has 12 residues. V was shortened by 5 bases and J by 1 base, with 5 bases between the two germline ends.

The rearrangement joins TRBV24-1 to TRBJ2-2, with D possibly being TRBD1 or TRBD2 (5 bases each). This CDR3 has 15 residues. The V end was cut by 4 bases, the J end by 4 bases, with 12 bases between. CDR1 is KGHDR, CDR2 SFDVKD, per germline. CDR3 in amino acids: CATSDSGTRTGELFF. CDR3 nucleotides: TGTGCCACCAGTGACTCCGGGACCCGCACCGGGGAGCTGTTTTTT.

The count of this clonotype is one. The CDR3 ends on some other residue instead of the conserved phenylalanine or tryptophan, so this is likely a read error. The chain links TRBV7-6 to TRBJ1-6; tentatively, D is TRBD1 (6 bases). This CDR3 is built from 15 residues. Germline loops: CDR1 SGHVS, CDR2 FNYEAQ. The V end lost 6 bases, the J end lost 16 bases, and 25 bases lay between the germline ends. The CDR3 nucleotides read TGTGCCAGCAGAAGTCTGGGGGGCAATAATTCACAACTCCACGTT. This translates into CASRSLGGNNSQLHV.

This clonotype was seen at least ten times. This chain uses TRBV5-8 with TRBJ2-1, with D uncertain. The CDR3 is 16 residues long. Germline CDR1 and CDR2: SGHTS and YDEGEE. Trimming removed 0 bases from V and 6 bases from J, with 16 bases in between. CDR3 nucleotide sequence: TGTGCCAGCAGCTTGGGCGGCGCCACGAAGCCCAATGAGCAGTTCTTC. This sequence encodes CASSLGGATKPNEQFF.

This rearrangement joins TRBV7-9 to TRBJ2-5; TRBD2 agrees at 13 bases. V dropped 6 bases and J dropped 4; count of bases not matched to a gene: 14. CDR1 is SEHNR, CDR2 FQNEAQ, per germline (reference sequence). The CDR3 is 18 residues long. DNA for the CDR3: TGTGCCAGCAGTTCTCTCCGACTAGCGGGGGGTAACGTAGAGACCCAGTACTTC. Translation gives CASSSLRLAGGNVETQYF.

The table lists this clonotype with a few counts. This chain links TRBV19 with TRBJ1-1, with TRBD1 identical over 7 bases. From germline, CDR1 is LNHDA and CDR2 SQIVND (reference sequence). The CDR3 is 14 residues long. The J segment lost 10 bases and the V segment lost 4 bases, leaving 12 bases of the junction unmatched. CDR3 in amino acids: CASSTQGQEFGAFF. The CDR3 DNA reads TGTGCCAGTAGTACACAGGGGCAGGAGTTCGGAGCTTTCTTT.

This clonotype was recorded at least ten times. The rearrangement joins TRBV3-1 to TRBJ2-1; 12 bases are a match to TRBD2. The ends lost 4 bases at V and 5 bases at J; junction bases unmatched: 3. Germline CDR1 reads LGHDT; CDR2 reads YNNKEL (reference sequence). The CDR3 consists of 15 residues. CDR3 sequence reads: CASSPGTSGHNEQFF. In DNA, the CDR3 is TGTGCCAGCAGCCCAGGGACTAGCGGGCACAATGAGCAGTTCTTC.